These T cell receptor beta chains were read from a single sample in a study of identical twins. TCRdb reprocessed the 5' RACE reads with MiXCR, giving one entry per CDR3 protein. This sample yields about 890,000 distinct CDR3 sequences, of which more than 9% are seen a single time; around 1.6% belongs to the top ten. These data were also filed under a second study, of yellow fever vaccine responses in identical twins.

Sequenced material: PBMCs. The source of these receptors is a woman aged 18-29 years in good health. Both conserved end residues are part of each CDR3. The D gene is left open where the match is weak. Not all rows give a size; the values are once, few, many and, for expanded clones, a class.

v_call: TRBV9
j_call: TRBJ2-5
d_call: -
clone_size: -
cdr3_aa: CASSRTPGEETQYF
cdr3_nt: TGTGCCAGCAGCCGAACACCAGGGGAGGAGACCCAGTACTTC

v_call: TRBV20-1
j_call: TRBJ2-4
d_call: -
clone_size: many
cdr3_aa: CSARVSAAKNIQYF
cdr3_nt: TGCAGTGCTAGAGTGTCGGCGGCCAAAAACATTCAGTACTTC

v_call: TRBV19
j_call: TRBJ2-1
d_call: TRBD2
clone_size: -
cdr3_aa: CASSMTSGIDEQFF
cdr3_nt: TGTGCCAGTAGTATGACTAGCGGGATCGATGAGCAGTTCTTC

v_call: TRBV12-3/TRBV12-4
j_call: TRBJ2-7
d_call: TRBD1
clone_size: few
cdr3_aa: CASSSWTGSYEQYF
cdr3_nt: TGTGCCAGCAGTTCATGGACAGGGTCCTACGAGCAGTACTTC

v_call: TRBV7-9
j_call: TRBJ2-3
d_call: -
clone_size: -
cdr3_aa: CASSPRQANPTDTQYF
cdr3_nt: TGTGCCAGCAGCCCAAGACAGGCCAACCCCACAGATACGCAGTATTTT

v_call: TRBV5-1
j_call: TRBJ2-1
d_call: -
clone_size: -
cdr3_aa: CASTPLGMSSHNEQFF
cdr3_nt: TGCGCCAGCACACCTCTTGGGATGTCTTCCCACAATGAGCAGTTCTTC

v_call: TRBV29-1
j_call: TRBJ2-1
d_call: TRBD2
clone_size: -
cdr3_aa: CSVDGGSKYEQFF
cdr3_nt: TGCAGCGTTGACGGCGGGAGTAAGTATGAGCAGTTCTTC

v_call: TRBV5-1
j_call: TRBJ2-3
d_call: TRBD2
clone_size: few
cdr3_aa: CASSLAGASPGSTDTQYF
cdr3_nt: TGCGCCAGCAGCCTAGCGGGAGCCTCCCCTGGCAGCACAGATACGCAGTATTTT

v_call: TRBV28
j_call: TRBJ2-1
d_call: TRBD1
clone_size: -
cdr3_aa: CASRTGTGLIDEQFF
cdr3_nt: TGTGCCAGCAGGACCGGGACAGGGCTTATCGATGAGCAGTTCTTC

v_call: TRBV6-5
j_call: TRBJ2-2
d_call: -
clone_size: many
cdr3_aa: CASSYSKLAANTGELFF
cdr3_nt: TGTGCCAGCAGTTACTCGAAACTAGCCGCAAACACCGGGGAGCTGTTTTTT

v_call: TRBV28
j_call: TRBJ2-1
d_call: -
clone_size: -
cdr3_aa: CASSELREQFF
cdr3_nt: TGTGCCAGCAGTGAGTTAAGGGAGCAGTTCTTC

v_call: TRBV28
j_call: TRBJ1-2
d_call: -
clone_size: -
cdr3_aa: CASSFFRDGGYTF
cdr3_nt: TGTGCCAGCAGTTTTTTTAGGGACGGGGGCTACACCTTC

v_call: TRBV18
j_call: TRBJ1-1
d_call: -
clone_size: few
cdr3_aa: CASSPSRDTEAFF
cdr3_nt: TGTGCCAGCTCACCATCGAGGGACACTGAAGCTTTCTTT

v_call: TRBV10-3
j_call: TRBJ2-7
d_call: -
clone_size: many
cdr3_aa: CATDDRGQPNAYEQYF
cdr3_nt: TGTGCCACGGACGACCGGGGGCAGCCCAACGCCTACGAGCAGTACTTC

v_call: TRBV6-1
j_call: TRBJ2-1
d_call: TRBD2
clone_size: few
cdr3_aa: CASMTGGASYNEQFF
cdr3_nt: TGTGCCAGCATGACCGGGGGGGCCTCCTACAATGAGCAGTTCTTC

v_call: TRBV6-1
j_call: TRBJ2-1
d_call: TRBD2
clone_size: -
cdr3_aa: CASSPGTSGTRKFF
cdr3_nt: TGTGCCAGCAGTCCGGGGACTAGCGGGACCCGCAAGTTCTTC

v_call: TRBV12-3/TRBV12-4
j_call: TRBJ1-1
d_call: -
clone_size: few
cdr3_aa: CASILRGAGTEAFF
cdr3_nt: TGTGCCAGCATCCTTCGGGGGGCAGGCACTGAAGCTTTCTTT

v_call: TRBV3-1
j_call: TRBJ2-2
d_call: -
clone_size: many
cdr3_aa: CASSQGPAGELFF
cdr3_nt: TGTGCCAGCAGCCAAGGGCCCGCCGGGGAGCTGTTTTTT

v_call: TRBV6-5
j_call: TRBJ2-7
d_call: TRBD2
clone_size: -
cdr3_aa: CASSYSLAGPYEQYF
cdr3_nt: TGTGCCAGCAGTTACAGTCTAGCGGGGCCATACGAGCAGTACTTC

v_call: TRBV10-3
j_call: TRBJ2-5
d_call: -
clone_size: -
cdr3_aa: CAISDRVADTTRETQYF
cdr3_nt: TGTGCCATCAGTGACAGAGTGGCGGACACCACTCGGGAGACCCAGTACTTC

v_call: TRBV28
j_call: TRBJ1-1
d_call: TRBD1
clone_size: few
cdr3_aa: CASIAPGQGLLGAFF
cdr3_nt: TGTGCCAGCATCGCTCCGGGACAGGGTTTATTGGGGGCTTTCTTT

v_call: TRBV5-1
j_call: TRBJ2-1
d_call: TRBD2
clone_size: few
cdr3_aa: CASRRIAGEVEQFF
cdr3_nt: TGCGCCAGCAGGCGAATAGCGGGGGAGGTTGAGCAGTTCTTC

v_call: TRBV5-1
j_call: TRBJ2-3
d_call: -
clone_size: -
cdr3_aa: CASSMRATSDTQYF
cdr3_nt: TGCGCCAGCAGCATGAGGGCCACAAGTGATACGCAGTATTTT

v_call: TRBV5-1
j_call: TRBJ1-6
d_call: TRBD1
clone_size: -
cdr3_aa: CASSSGQALGSPLHF
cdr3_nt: TGCGCCAGCAGCTCAGGACAGGCCCTAGGATCACCCCTCCACTTT

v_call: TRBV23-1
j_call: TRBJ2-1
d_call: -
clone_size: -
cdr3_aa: CASSQSAGNEQFF
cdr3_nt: TGCGCCAGCAGTCAATCGGCGGGTAATGAGCAGTTCTTC

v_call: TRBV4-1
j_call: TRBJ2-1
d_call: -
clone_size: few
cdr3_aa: CASSQDVKTINEQFF
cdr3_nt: TGCGCCAGCAGCCAAGATGTGAAGACAATCAATGAGCAGTTCTTC

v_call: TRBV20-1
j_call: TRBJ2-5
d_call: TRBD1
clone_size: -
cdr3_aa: CSARGQGGIQETQYF
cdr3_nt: TGCAGTGCTAGGGGACAGGGAGGCATCCAAGAGACCCAGTACTTC

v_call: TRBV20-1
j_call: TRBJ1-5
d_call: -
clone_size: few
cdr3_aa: CSARDPGNQPQHF
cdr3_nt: TGCAGTGCTAGAGATCCGGGAAATCAGCCCCAGCATTTT

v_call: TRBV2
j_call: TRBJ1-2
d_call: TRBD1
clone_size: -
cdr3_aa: CASSLQGARLLNYGYTF
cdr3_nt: TGTGCCAGCAGTTTACAGGGGGCAAGACTCCTTAACTATGGCTACACCTTC